This TCR beta chain derives from a study of circulating and synovial CD4+ cells in juvenile arthritis (dated by TCRdb to the mid-2010s). Regarding the study in general: Within each patient, the TCRbeta CDR3 repertoires of synovial CD4 T cells, bulk blood CD4 T cells and circulating HLA-DR+ CD4 T cells were compared. Repertoire sequencing was performed with the aim of confirming enrichment of synovial clonotypes in a circulating synovial-like CD4 T cell subset. Study-wide findings and limitations: Traditional Vbeta family usage analysis did not detect the difference between circulating pathogenic-like lymphocytes and bulk blood T cells. Synovial and circulating pathogenic-like lymphocyte repertoires were less diverse than bulk blood CD4 repertoires, with some CPL samples as oligoclonal as synovium. Circulating pathogenic-like lymphocytes clustered with synovial T cells and shared a substantially higher fraction of CDR3 sequences with synovium than bulk blood. Because overlap with synovium rose as sequencing depth increased, the measured fractions of shared clonotypes likely underestimated the overlap of the full repertoire. CPL and bulk blood CD4 samples differed in T cell genome counts by at least an order of magnitude, so sample-size effects were addressed.

Only one count was recorded for this clone. Its antigen remains unidentified. Per-base qualities were not stored, and no clone one base away is much larger. The CDR3 sequence holds 15 residues, the cysteine and phenylalanine included. Only CDR3 DNA is held: 45 bases, read in frame from base 1. CDR1 and CDR2 (MNHNS, SASEGT) derive from the germline V gene. V sheds 0 bases and J sheds 5 bases, leaving 13 bases between their ends. To prepare the library, the immunoSEQ multiplex PCR assay was applied. TCRbeta CDR3 sequencing was carried out by an external provider as a commercial service. The authors processed their data as follows. The analyses relied on productive nucleotide sequences along with amino acid sequences obtained through in silico translation. Diversity was quantified by Renyi entropy over a range of alpha values, with sample size equalised by taking the median of 200 repeated subsamples. For clustering, the distance between each pair of repertoires was computed as one minus the Chao-modified Jaccard index, which corrected for under-sampling. Frequency-weighted overlap with synovial clonotypes was computed at 200 sample sizes with 200 draws without replacement at each size, and the value at the size of the smaller sample was reported. This immuneACCESS table, as held by TCRdb, lists in-frame sequences with V and J called but not all clones. Of the missing ones, under half trace to an unresolved V gene in checked studies; the others have no known cause. The V and J calls and clone size are taken from that table; D and trimming were inferred from the DNA. The sample contains 32,000 or so clones, roughly 96% of them found a single time. In total, the top ten clones hold around 0.15% of the sample.

The sequenced samples were obtained from patients with active juvenile idiopathic arthritis. Cells were sorted immediately after thawing, with dead cells excluded using Live/Dead Fixable Near-IR Stain. The sequenced material came from CD4+ T cells from blood. The receptor chain draws on TRBV6-1 and TRBJ1-1; D gene: possibly TRBD1, on 5 matching bases. The clonotype was recovered from a human donor with juvenile idiopathic arthritis. The CDR3 has the sequence CASSEALGDSTEAFF. The base sequence is TGTGCCAGCAGTGAAGCGCTAGGGGATTCGACTGAAGCTTTCTTT.